A selection of T cell receptor beta chains follows, all from one sample in a study of T-cell memory formation after mild COVID-19. TCRdb redid the calling of the 5' RACE reads with MiXCR, one entry per CDR3 protein. The sample has roughly 110,000 distinct CDR3 sequences, approximately 13% seen once. Sequenced material: PBMCs or a T cell subset sorted from them (not recorded which). The receptors were gathered from an adult woman who had mild COVID-19 (a few samples of this study predate the infection). Cell type and time point are not known. Each CDR3 is given with its conserved first and last residue. The D gene is left open where the match is weak. Clone size is shown for a subset of rows, as once, few, many or a class of expanded clone.

J	D	V	size	DNA	CDR3
TRBJ2-1	NA	TRBV20-1	NA	TGCAGTGCTAGAGTTCGAACGGGAGCAGACTACAATGAGCAGTTCTTC	CSARVRTGADYNEQFF
TRBJ1-2	NA	TRBV6-1	once	TGTGCCAGCAGTGAATCCCCAGGACCCGTCTACACCTTC	CASSESPGPVYTF
TRBJ2-1	NA	TRBV12-3/TRBV12-4	few	TGTGCCAGCAGTCATTCATCCTACAATGAGCAGTTCTTC	CASSHSSYNEQFF
TRBJ2-5	TRBD2	TRBV4-2	few	TGTGCCAGCAGCCAAGAGGTGGGAGCGGGAGCCTGGGAGACCCAGTACTTC	CASSQEVGAGAWETQYF
TRBJ2-7	NA	TRBV27	few	TGTGCCAGCAGCCCGGGACACTACTACGAGCAGTACTTC	CASSPGHYYEQYF
TRBJ2-3	TRBD2	TRBV4-3	NA	TGCGCCAGCAGCCAAGACCCGGTTAGCGGGAGCCCAGATACGCAGTATTTT	CASSQDPVSGSPDTQYF
TRBJ1-2	TRBD1	TRBV7-9	few	TGTGCCAGCAGCCGTACCGGGACAGCAGATGGCTACACCTTC	CASSRTGTADGYTF
TRBJ2-1	TRBD2	TRBV12-3/TRBV12-4	NA	TGTGCCAGCAGTCTAGGGACTAGCGGCCATGAGCAGTTCTTC	CASSLGTSGHEQFF
TRBJ2-7	NA	TRBV9	few	TGTGCCAGCAGCGCAGGAGACACGATCTACGAGCAGTACTTC	CASSAGDTIYEQYF
TRBJ2-1	NA	TRBV5-1	few	TGCGCCAGCAGCTTGGGGCTTCCGGTGAAAGATGAGCAGTTCTTC	CASSLGLPVKDEQFF
TRBJ1-2	TRBD1	TRBV2	NA	TGTGCCAGCAGGGAGGACAGGGTCAAAGATGGCTACACCTTC	CASREDRVKDGYTF
TRBJ2-7	TRBD2	TRBV6-2/TRBV6-3	few	TGTGCCGCTCAACCGGGACTAGCGGGAAATGAGCAGTACTTC	CAAQPGLAGNEQYF
TRBJ2-3	TRBD1	TRBV12-3/TRBV12-4	few	TGTGCCAGCAGTTTATCGACAGGGAACGCAAGGACAGATACGCAGTATTTT	CASSLSTGNARTDTQYF
TRBJ2-2	NA	TRBV7-2	NA	TGTGCCAGCAGCTTAGACGGGGGGCGAATTTTCCCCGGGGAGCTGTTTTTT	CASSLDGGRIFPGELFF
TRBJ2-5	TRBD2	TRBV4-1	few	TGCGCCAGCAGCCAAGAACCCCCTATCCTCCTTTCTAGCGGCGTACAAGAGACCCAGTACTTC	CASSQEPPILLSSGVQETQYF
TRBJ2-2	TRBD1	TRBV5-1	few	TGCGCCAGCAGCGAGGGACAGGTTCACACCGGGGAGCTGTTTTTT	CASSEGQVHTGELFF
TRBJ2-5	TRBD1	TRBV4-2	NA	TGTGCCAGCAGCCCCGAGGGACAGGTCGAGACCCAGTACTTC	CASSPEGQVETQYF
TRBJ2-7	TRBD2	TRBV7-9	NA	TGTGCCAGCAGCTTTAGCGGGGGTGGCTACGAGCAGTACTTC	CASSFSGGGYEQYF